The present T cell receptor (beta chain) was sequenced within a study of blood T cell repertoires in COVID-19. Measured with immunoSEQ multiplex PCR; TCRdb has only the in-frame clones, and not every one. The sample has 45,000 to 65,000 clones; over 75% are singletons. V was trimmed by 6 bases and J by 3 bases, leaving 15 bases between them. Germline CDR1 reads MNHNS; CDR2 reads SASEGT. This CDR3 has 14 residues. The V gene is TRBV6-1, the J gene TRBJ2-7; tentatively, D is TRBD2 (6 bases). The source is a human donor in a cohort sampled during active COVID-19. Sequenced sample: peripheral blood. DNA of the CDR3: TGTGCCAGCAGGAGGAGGGGTGGAGGCTACGAGCAGTACTTC. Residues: CASRRRGGGYEQYF.